This T cell receptor (beta chain) was captured by sequencing in a study of Graves' ophthalmopathy and Graves' hyperthyroidism. Study-level information: Stable hyperthyroidism meant no ophthalmopathy within 18 months of follow-up.

Germline V gene sequence: CDR1 SNHLY, CDR2 FYNNEI. V lost 0 bases to trimming and J lost 9 bases; unmatched junction nucleotides: 4. The CDR3 sequence is 16 residues long. Aged 18 to 65, hyperthyroidism patients had new diagnoses of under 2 months' duration. Other autoimmune diseases, uncontrolled infections, pregnancy and lactation each led to patient exclusion. Physicians reached a diagnosis by relying on clinical symptoms, serum thyroxine, TRAb, thyroid ultrasound and orbital computed tomography. The study amplified TCR beta CDR3 regions using RNA transcripts. The first round was an RT-PCR with HTBI primers, and the second round was a multiplex PCR. TCRdb analysed the multiplex PCR reads with MiXCR anew, one entry per CDR3 protein. The sample gives 450,000 to 600,000 distinct CDR3 sequences, approximately 35% of which show up once; about 4.2% is in the top ten. This clonotype has only a few counts.

The rearrangement links TRBV2 to TRBJ2-1; the match to TRBD2 covers 14 bases. Sequencing was performed on peripheral blood or thyroid tissue (not recorded which). The source of this sequence is an adult man with Graves' hyperthyroidism. This CDR3 is CASSEAGLAGVTEQFF. CDR3 nucleotides: TGTGCCAGCAGTGAAGCGGGACTAGCGGGAGTAACTGAGCAGTTCTTC. The complete variable domain, with remaining parts taken from reference TRBV2 and TRBJ2-1, reads EPEVTQTPSHQVTQMGQEVILRCVPISNHLYFYWYRQILGQKVEFLVSFYNNEISEKSEIFDDQFSVERPDGSNFTLKIRSTKLEDSAMYFCASSEAGLAGVTEQFFGPGTRLTVL.